This T cell receptor (beta chain) was retrieved from a study of shared clonotypes between healthy human individuals. This CDR3 has 14 residues. Germline V gives CDR1 WSHSY, CDR2 SAAADI. As concerns this clone: Its specificity is not known. Sequence at one end of the junction differs from germline and may be a read error.

Study-wide results and caveats: The sharing of 5% to 6.5% of naive CD4 clonotypes was seen across a few donors.

The repertoire was sequenced with immunoSEQ multiplex PCR; TCRdb's copy has only in-frame clones and lacks some. This table has hundreds of thousands of clones, 70% to 75% appearing once. The sequence was collected from a man aged 30 to 45 in good health. Sequenced material: memory CD4+ T cells sorted from blood. Regarding subset: CD45RA-negative fraction. The chain couples TRBV10-2 to TRBJ1-1; D unclear. The chain's CDR3 is CASRTGPMKTEAFF. The CDR3 DNA reads as TGCGCCAGCAGGACCGGACCGATGAAGACTGAAGCTTTCTTT.